One sample yielded the 32 T cell receptor beta chains listed below, sequenced in a study of blood T cells in healthy people across ages. A second PCR of roughly 7 to 11 cycles used a sample-barcoded 5' primer and a J-beta primer mix. Each CDR3 protein gets one entry after TCRdb re-called the 5' RACE reads with MiXCR. Here the sample spans 650,000 to 950,000 distinct CDR3 sequences, approximately 48% being singletons. Sequenced input: blood. These receptors all come from a man in his 60s in good health.

The chain joins TRBV4-3 to TRBJ1-1, with D uncertain. V was clipped by 0 bases and J by 3 bases, with 14 bases between them. Germline loops: CDR1 LGHNA, CDR2 YSLEER. CDR3 length: 16 amino acids. CDR3 residues: CASSQDRVGSDTEAFF. As DNA, the CDR3 is TGCGCCAGCAGCCAAGATCGAGTGGGCTCGGACACTGAAGCTTTCTTT.

The chain is built from TRBV20-1 and TRBJ2-5, with 7 bases fitting TRBD1. V lost 0 bases to trimming and J lost 5 bases; unmatched junction nucleotides: 6. Per germline, CDR1 DFQATT and CDR2 SNEGSKA (reference sequence). The CDR3 is 14 amino acids. The DNA of the CDR3 is TGCAGTGCTAGAGATGGGTTCAGGGGGGAGACCCAGTACTTC. Protein: CSARDGFRGETQYF.

The chain is built from TRBV14 and TRBJ1-6; TRBD1 is a possible D gene (6 bases). Trimming stripped 0 bases from V and 0 bases from J, with 12 bases between. The length of the CDR3 is 18 residues. CDR1 and CDR2 from the germline V gene are SGHDN and FVKESK. The CDR3 region is CASSQDIQGSSYNSPLHF. The CDR3 DNA reads TGTGCCAGCAGCCAAGATATACAGGGAAGCTCCTATAATTCACCCCTCCACTTT.

The chain couples TRBV5-1 to TRBJ2-7; D is unclear. This CDR3 has 14 amino acids. Germline CDR1 reads SGHRS; CDR2 reads YFSETQ. Deletions cut 2 bases from V and 0 bases from J, with 9 bases between. The CDR3, as DNA: TGCGCCAGCAGCTTACCGGACGCCTCCTACGAGCAGTACTTC. Its protein product is CASSLPDASYEQYF. The full variable domain, rest sourced from reference TRBV5-1 and TRBJ2-7, is KAGVTQTPRYLIKTRGQQVTLSCSPISGHRSVSWYQQTPGQGLQFLFEYFSETQRNKGNFPGRFSGRQFSNSRSEMNVSTLELGDSALYLCASSLPDASYEQYFGPGTRLTVT.

As regards this clonotype: A read error may be the cause here, since a much bigger clone is one base away. The chain has TRBV27 and TRBJ2-1, with D tentatively TRBD1 (5 bases). The DNA end favors TRBJ2-7, so the J call may be wrong. Germline assignment: CDR1 MNHEY and CDR2 SMNVEV (reference sequence). The CDR3 totals 16 residues. CDR3 bases: TGTGCCAGCAGTCCCGACAGAAATTACAGAAACAATGAGCAGTACTTC. This gives the protein CASSPDRNYRNNEQYF.

With regard to this clonotype: With a much larger clone just one base away, this may be a read error. The gene calls are TRBV20-1 and TRBJ2-1, with TRBD1 identical over 8 bases. V lost 7 bases to trimming and J lost 5 bases; unmatched junction nucleotides: 13. Per the germline V gene, CDR1 is DFQATT and CDR2 is SNEGSKA (reference sequence). This CDR3 has 15 residues. CDR3 region: CSVRAADRVNNEQFF. For the CDR3, the DNA is TGCAGTGTCCGGGCGGCGGACAGGGTAAACAATGAGCAGTTCTTC.

The gene calls are TRBV7-9 and TRBJ1-2; TRBD1 agrees at 7 bases. CDR1 is SEHNR and CDR2 is FQNEAQ in the germline V gene (reference sequence). The CDR3 extends over 15 amino acids. V lost 5 bases, J lost 4 bases, and 10 bases stayed unmatched. The CDR3 loop is CASSPQGQSLYGYTF. The CDR3 DNA follows: TGTGCCAGCAGCCCCCAGGGACAGAGCCTCTATGGCTACACCTTC.

The CDR3 reads CASSGDNSPLHF. CDR3 nucleotide sequence: TGTGCCAGCTCAGGAGATAATTCACCCCTCCACTTT. The V gene is TRBV18, the J gene TRBJ1-6, with D unclear. The CDR3 covers 12 residues. Germline assignment: CDR1 KGHSH and CDR2 LQKENI. The V end lost 5 bases, the J end lost 5 bases, and 4 bases lay between the germline ends.

This clonotype was seen a few times. The J gene is TRBJ1-1, the V gene TRBV12-3 or TRBV12-4, with a tentative D call TRBD1 (5 bases). The germline V and J ends were trimmed by 8 bases and 10 bases, with 17 bases remaining between them. The CDR3 runs 12 residues. CDR3 loop: CASQGPWGAAFF. CDR3 DNA sequence: TGTGCCAGCCAGGGCCCTTGGGGCGCAGCTTTCTTT.

This clonotype showed up just a few times. The chain uses TRBV5-1 and TRBJ2-3; D remains ambiguous. The CDR3 runs to 13 residues. Trimming took off 0 bases at V and 6 bases at J, with 8 bases between the two ends. The V gene's germline CDR1 is SGHRS and CDR2 YFSETQ. DNA for the CDR3: TGCGCCAGCAGCTTGGAAATGGTGGATACGCAGTATTTT. Amino acid sequence: CASSLEMVDTQYF.

The chain links TRBV2 to TRBJ2-1, with a possible D match to TRBD2 (6 bases). The V end lost 1 base, the J end lost 9 bases, and 13 bases lay between the germline ends. CDR1 is SNHLY, CDR2 FYNNEI, per germline. CDR3 size: 14 residues. The CDR3: CASSEGTVGGEQFF. The CDR3 region has the DNA TGTGCCAGCAGTGAAGGGACCGTGGGGGGTGAGCAGTTCTTC.

The rearrangement links TRBV12-3 or TRBV12-4 to TRBJ2-3; no clear D gene. V dropped 3 bases and J dropped 10 bases, with 8 bases sitting between them. This CDR3 has 11 residues. CDR3 in amino acids: CASSFTLAQYF. CDR3 bases: TGTGCCAGCAGTTTCACTCTGGCGCAGTATTTT.

The chain couples TRBV5-1 to TRBJ2-4; TRBD1 agrees at 12 bases. The CDR3 is 14 residues long. Germline V gives CDR1 SGHRS, CDR2 YFSETQ. J was trimmed by 11 bases and V by 4 bases; bases with no gene match: 7. The CDR3 DNA reads TGCGCCAGCAGCACTCGGGACAGGGGGCCCGTTCAGTACTTC. Protein sequence: CASSTRDRGPVQYF.

The rearrangement links TRBV5-1 to TRBJ2-5; TRBD1 is a possible D gene (6 bases). This CDR3 is built from 17 residues. The V end was cut by 5 bases, the J end by 7 bases, with 27 bases between. Germline CDR1 is SGHRS and CDR2 is YFSETQ. CDR3 sequence: CASSPGEFDHLRGTQYF. CDR3 bases: TGCGCCAGCAGTCCCGGGGAGTTCGATCACCTCAGGGGGACCCAGTACTTC.

On this clonotype: One end of the junction varies from germline; a read error may be responsible. The CDR3 reads CASAPEAGGEFF. In DNA form, the CDR3 reads TGTGCCAGCGCACCAGAGGCAGGGGGCGAGTTCTTC. V and J are TRBV18 and TRBJ2-1; 8 nucleotides agree with TRBD1. Germline V gene data show CDR1 as KGHSH and CDR2 as LQKENI. The CDR3 is 12 residues long.

Turning to this clonotype: A much larger clone sits a single nucleotide away, making a read error possible. CDR3 region: CSASPDTQYF. The CDR3 bases are TGCAGTGCTAGTCCAGATACGCAGTATTTT. V and J are TRBV20-1 and TRBJ2-3, with no clear D. This CDR3 comprises 10 residues. The ends were cut back, 3 bases at V and 4 bases at J, with 2 bases in the middle. CDR1 and CDR2 (germline): DFQATT, SNEGSKA (reference sequence).

The V gene is TRBV12-3 or TRBV12-4, the J gene TRBJ2-7; D could derive from TRBD1 or TRBD2 (5 bases each). The J call may be in error: the DNA end matches TRBJ2-4 better. The CDR3 contains 15 residues. The CDR3 coding sequence is TGTGCCAGCAGACCGGCCGGGGCCACTAAAAACATTCAGTACTTC. Translated, it gives CASRPAGATKNIQYF.

The chain recombines TRBV7-2 with TRBJ2-5; 7 nucleotides line up with TRBD2. The DNA end is more similar to TRBJ2-7, so the J call may be wrong. The CDR3 has 15 amino acids. Germline assignment: CDR1 SGHTA and CDR2 FQGNSA. In DNA form, the CDR3 reads TGTGCCAGCAGCTTAGGGTGGAGCGGGGTAAACGAGCAGTACTTC. Amino acid sequence: CASSLGWSGVNEQYF.

The CDR3 loop reads CASSAPSRARQETQYF. CDR3 nucleotide sequence: TGTGCCAGCAGCGCCCCGAGTCGCGCTCGACAGGAGACCCAGTACTTC. The rearrangement joins TRBV11-3 to TRBJ2-5; possible D gene TRBD1, 5 bases. V lost 5 bases and J lost 5, with 21 bases in between. The CDR3 has 16 residues. The germline gives CDR1 SGHNT, CDR2 YENEEA.

The chain links TRBV7-2 to TRBJ2-3; tentatively, D is TRBD1 (5 bases). V was pared by 4 bases and J by 7 bases, with 12 bases between. In germline, CDR1 is SGHTA, CDR2 FQGNSA. This CDR3 has 13 residues. The chain's CDR3 is CASSSRALNTQYF. In DNA form, the CDR3 reads TGTGCCAGCAGCTCCAGGGCCCTGAATACGCAGTATTTT.

Concerning this clonotype itself: Sequence at one end of the junction differs from germline and may be a read error. The chain links TRBV15 to TRBJ2-5; no clear D. CDR3 length: 13 residues. CDR1 is LNHNV and CDR2 is YYDKDF in the germline V gene (reference sequence). The CDR3 DNA sequence: TGTACCACCAGCAACTCCCAGCGAGAGACCCAGTACTTC. Its protein product is CTTSNSQRETQYF. The variable domain in full, completed from reference TRBV15 and TRBJ2-5, reads DAMVIQNPRYQVTQFGKPVTLSCSQTLNHNVMYWYQQKSSQAPKLLFHYYDKDFNNEADTPDNFQSRRPNTSFCFLDIRSPGLGDTAMYLCTTSNSQRETQYFGPGTRLLVL.

The V and J genes are TRBV7-2 and TRBJ2-7, with TRBD1 matching over 9 bases. Germline CDR1 is SGHTA and CDR2 is FQGNSA. CDR3 length: 15 amino acids. V trimming: 7 bases; J trimming: 3 bases; junction bases outside the gene matches: 10. The CDR3 sequence: CASNTPGQGLYEQYF. The CDR3 DNA reads TGTGCCAGCAACACACCGGGACAGGGTCTCTACGAGCAGTACTTC.

This clonotype showed up just a few times. V gene TRBV3-1 combines with J gene TRBJ2-7; D assignment may be TRBD1 or TRBD2 (5 bases each). V lost 4 bases and J lost 7, with 11 bases in between. This CDR3 region has 12 residues. CDR1 is LGHDT and CDR2 is YNNKEL in the germline V gene (reference sequence). The CDR3 loop reads CASSLQRGEQYF. Written as DNA, the CDR3 is TGTGCCAGCAGCCTACAGAGGGGTGAGCAGTACTTC.

DNA for the CDR3: TGTGCCAGCAGGTCTCTAATTGCGGGCACAGATACGCAGTATTTT. Translation: CASRSLIAGTDTQYF. The rearrangement joins TRBV6-6 to TRBJ2-3; no reliable D call. Trimming left V 6 bases short and J 1 base short, with 14 bases between. There are 15 residues in the CDR3. In germline, CDR1 is MNHNY, CDR2 SVGAGI (reference sequence).

The CDR3 loop reads CASSLAGTTDTQYF. The CDR3 DNA reads as TGTGCCAGCAGCTTAGCGGGGACCACAGATACGCAGTATTTT. This chain uses TRBV7-2 with TRBJ2-3, with D perhaps given as TRBD1 or TRBD2 (5 bases each). The length of the CDR3 is 14 residues. The germline V gene encodes CDR1 SGHTA and CDR2 FQGNSA. Trimming took off 0 bases at V and 2 bases at J, with 6 bases between the two ends.

The chain is built from TRBV7-6 and TRBJ2-1; D is possibly TRBD1 or TRBD2 (5 bases each). Trimming stripped 0 bases from V and 2 bases from J, with 8 bases between. Germline V gene lookup returns CDR1 SGHVS and CDR2 FNYEAQ. The CDR3 is 15 amino acids. CDR3: CASSLAGVTYNEQFF. Written as DNA, the CDR3 is TGTGCCAGCAGCTTAGCGGGGGTGACCTACAATGAGCAGTTCTTC.

Details on this clonotype: This may be a read error, as it is one base from a much larger clone. The chain employs TRBV29-1 and TRBJ2-7; 7 bases match TRBD1. The V segment lost 7 bases and the J segment 5 bases; nucleotides outside the gene matches: 5. Germline V gene lookup returns CDR1 SQVTM and CDR2 ANQGSEA. This CDR3 is 11 amino acids long. CDR3 in DNA: TGCAGCGCCGGACAGGTCCACGAGCAGTACTTC. It translates to CSAGQVHEQYF.

This clonotype was recorded a few times. The V call is TRBV20-1, the J call TRBJ2-1, with D perhaps TRBD1 (5 bases). The CDR3 covers 15 residues. V was shortened by 5 bases and J by 0 bases, with 14 bases between the two germline ends. Germline CDR1 DFQATT, CDR2 SNEGSKA (reference sequence). The CDR3 bases are TGCAGTGCTGTAGACAGCCTCAGCTCCTACAATGAGCAGTTCTTC. Protein sequence: CSAVDSLSSYNEQFF.

This clonotype was seen once. The chain combines TRBV5-5 with TRBJ2-1; D is unclear. Trimming stripped 0 bases from V and 6 bases from J, with 13 bases between. Germline V gene sequence: CDR1 SGHKS, CDR2 YYEKEE (reference sequence). The CDR3 loop spans 15 amino acids. The CDR3 protein is CASSLVSLVGNEQFF. DNA of the CDR3: TGTGCCAGCAGCTTGGTTAGTCTGGTAGGCAATGAGCAGTTCTTC. Complete variable domain (other parts from reference TRBV5-5 and TRBJ2-1): DAGVTQSPTHLIKTRGQQVTLRCSPISGHKSVSWYQQVLGQGPQFIFQYYEKEERGRGNFPDRFSARQFPNYSSELNVNALLLGDSALYLCASSLVSLVGNEQFFGPGTRLTVL.

The chain has TRBV6-5 and TRBJ1-6; D is unresolved. The germline V and J ends were trimmed by 6 bases and 11 bases, with 11 bases remaining between them. CDR3 size: 12 residues. Germline-derived CDR1 and CDR2 are MNHEY and SVGAGI. CDR3 loop: CASSVGGTPLHF. CDR3 bases: TGTGCCAGCAGCGTCGGTGGGACACCCCTCCACTTT.

This clonotype was counted a few times. The chain employs TRBV5-1 and TRBJ2-1; 10 bases are shared with TRBD2. Germline V gene lookup returns CDR1 SGHRS and CDR2 YFSETQ. V lost 4 bases, J lost 5 bases, and 6 bases stayed unmatched. The CDR3 is 15 amino acids. The CDR3 DNA follows: TGCGCCAGCAGCCTAGGACTAGCGGACAACAATGAGCAGTTCTTC. This codes for CASSLGLADNNEQFF.

This sequence joins TRBV5-1 and TRBJ1-4; 10 nucleotides match TRBD1. Germline assignment: CDR1 SGHRS and CDR2 YFSETQ. With 4 bases clipped from V and 8 bases from J, the junction kept 11 bases outside the gene matches. This CDR3 region has 16 residues. The CDR3 loop reads CASSATDRGYPEKLFF. For the CDR3, the DNA is TGCGCCAGCAGCGCGACGGACAGGGGGTATCCGGAAAAACTGTTTTTT.